The TCR beta chain under discussion was sequenced for a study of blood T cell repertoires in COVID-19. Original handling: Reference gene primer amplification gave estimated nucleated cell counts. Sequenced by immunoSEQ multiplex PCR; TCRdb stores in-frame clones only, minus some. V, J and clone size are taken as reported in that table, and D and trimming were inferred from the DNA itself. The sample consists of under 120,000 clones, around 85% of them appearing once. This CDR3 spans 15 amino acids. V was shortened by 8 bases and J by 2 bases, with 16 bases between the two germline ends. The germline V gene encodes CDR1 MNHEY and CDR2 SVGAGI.

The sequencing sample was made of peripheral blood. The rearrangement joins TRBV6-5 to TRBJ2-4; TRBD2 is a possible D gene (7 bases). The clonotype originates from a man aged 70-80 years with active or convalescent COVID-19. CDR3 in amino acids: CASRRGGSSKNIQYF. Written as DNA, the CDR3 is TGTGCCAGCCGTAGGGGGGGCTCGTCCAAAAACATTCAGTACTTC.